The source of this TCR beta chain is a study of blood T cell repertoires in COVID-19. The V gene lost 5 bases and the J gene lost 3 bases, with 7 bases spanning the gap. The CDR3 contains 12 residues. CDR1 LNHDA and CDR2 SQIVND come from the germline V gene (reference sequence). The assay was immunoSEQ multiplex PCR, and TCRdb's table has in-frame clones only and misses some. The sample carries nearly 200,000 clones, approximately 84% recorded once. This receptor was obtained from a human donor with acute or convalescent COVID-19. The donor label of this sample is uncertain. This chain uses TRBV19 with TRBJ1-1; no clear D gene. The sample consisted of peripheral blood. Here the CDR3 reads CASSYIDTEAFF. The CDR3 nucleotides read TGTGCCAGTAGTTATATCGACACTGAAGCTTTCTTT.